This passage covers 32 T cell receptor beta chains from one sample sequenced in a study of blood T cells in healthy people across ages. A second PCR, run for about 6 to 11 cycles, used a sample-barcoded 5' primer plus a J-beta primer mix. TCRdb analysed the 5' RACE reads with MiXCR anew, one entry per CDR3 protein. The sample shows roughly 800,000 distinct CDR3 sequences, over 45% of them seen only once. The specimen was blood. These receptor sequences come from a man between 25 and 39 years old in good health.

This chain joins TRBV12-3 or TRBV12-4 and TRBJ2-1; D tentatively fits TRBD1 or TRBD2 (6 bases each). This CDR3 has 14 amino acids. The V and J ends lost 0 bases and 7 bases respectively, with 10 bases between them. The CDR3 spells CASSLAGGQNEQFF. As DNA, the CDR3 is TGTGCCAGCAGTTTAGCGGGGGGCCAAAATGAGCAGTTCTTC.

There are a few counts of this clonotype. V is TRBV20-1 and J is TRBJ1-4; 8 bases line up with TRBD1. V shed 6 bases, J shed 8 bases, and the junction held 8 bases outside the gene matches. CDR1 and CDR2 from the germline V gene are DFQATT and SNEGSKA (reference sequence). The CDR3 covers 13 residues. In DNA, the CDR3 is TGCAGTGCCGCGGACAGGGCACAAGAAAAACTGTTTTTT. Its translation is CSAADRAQEKLFF.

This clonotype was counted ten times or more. The CDR3 reads CASSPSGDSYNEQFF. CDR3 bases: TGTGCCAGCAGCCCCAGTGGGGACTCCTACAATGAGCAGTTCTTC. The chain combines TRBV9 with TRBJ2-1; no firm D call. Trimming removed 4 bases at V and 0 bases at J, with 11 bases between. The germline gives CDR1 SGDLS, CDR2 YYNGEE. The CDR3 is made up of 15 amino acids.

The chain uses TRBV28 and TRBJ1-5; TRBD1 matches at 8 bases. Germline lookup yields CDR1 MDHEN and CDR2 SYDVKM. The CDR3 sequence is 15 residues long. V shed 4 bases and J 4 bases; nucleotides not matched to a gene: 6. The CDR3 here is CASSSPDRDNQPQHF. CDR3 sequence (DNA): TGTGCCAGCAGTTCCCCGGACAGGGATAATCAGCCCCAGCATTTT.

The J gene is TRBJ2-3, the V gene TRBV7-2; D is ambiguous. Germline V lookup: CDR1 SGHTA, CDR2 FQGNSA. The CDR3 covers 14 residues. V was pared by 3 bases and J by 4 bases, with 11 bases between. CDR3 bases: TGTGCCAGCAGCTTGCGTCAGAGCGCAGATACGCAGTATTTT. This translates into CASSLRQSADTQYF.

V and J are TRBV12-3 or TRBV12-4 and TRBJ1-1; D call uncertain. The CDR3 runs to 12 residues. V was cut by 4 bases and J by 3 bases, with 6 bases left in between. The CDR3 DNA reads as TGTGCCAGCAGTTCCTATTACACTGAAGCTTTCTTT. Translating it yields CASSSYYTEAFF.

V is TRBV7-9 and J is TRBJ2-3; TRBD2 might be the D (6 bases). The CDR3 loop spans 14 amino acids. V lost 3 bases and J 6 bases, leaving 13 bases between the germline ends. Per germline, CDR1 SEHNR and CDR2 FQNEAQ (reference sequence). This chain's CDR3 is CASSLQTSRDTQYF. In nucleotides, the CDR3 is TGTGCCAGCAGCTTGCAAACTAGCAGGGATACGCAGTATTTT.

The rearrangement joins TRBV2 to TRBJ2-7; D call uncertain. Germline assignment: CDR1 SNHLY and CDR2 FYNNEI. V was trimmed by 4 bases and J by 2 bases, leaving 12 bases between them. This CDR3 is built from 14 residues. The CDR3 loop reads CASSGARWPYEQYF. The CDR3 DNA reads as TGTGCCAGCAGTGGGGCTCGCTGGCCCTACGAGCAGTACTTC.

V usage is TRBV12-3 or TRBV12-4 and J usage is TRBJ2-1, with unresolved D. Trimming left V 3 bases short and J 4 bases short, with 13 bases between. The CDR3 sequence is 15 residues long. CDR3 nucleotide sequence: TGTGCCAGCAGTTTGCGGCGTCTGGTGTACAATGAGCAGTTCTTC. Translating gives CASSLRRLVYNEQFF.

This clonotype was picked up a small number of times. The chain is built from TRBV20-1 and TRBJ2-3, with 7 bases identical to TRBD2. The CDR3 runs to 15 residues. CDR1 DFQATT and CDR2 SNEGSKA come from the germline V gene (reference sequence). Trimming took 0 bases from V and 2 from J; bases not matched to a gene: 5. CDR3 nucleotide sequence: TGCAGTGCTAGAGATGGCGGGGGAGCCACAGATACGCAGTATTTT. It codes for CSARDGGGATDTQYF.

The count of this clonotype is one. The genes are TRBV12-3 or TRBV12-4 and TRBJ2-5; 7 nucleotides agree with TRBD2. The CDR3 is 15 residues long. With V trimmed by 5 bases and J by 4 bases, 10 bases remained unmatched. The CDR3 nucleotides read TGTGCCAGCAGTGGACGAGCGGGGAGGGTAGAGACCCAGTACTTC. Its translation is CASSGRAGRVETQYF.

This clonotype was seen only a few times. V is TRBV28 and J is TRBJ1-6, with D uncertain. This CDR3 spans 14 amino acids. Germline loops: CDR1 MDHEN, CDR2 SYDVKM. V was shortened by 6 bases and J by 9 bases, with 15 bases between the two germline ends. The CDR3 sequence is CASSPPGRASPLHF. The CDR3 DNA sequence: TGTGCCAGCAGCCCCCCAGGAAGGGCTTCACCCCTCCACTTT.

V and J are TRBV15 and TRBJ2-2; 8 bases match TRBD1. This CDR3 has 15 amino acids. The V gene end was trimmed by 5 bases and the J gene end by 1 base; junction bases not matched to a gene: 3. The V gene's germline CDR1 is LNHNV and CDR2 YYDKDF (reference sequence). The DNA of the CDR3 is TGTGCCACCAGCCGGGGGACAGGGAACACCGGGGAGCTGTTTTTT. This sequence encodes CATSRGTGNTGELFF.

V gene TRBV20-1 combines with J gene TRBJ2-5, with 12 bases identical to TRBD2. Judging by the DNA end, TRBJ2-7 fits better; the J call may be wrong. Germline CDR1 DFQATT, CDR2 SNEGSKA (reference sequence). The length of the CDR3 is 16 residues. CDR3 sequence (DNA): TGCAGTGCTAGAGAAGGACTAGCGGGATTGGGGAGCGAGCAGTACTTC. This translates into CSAREGLAGLGSEQYF.

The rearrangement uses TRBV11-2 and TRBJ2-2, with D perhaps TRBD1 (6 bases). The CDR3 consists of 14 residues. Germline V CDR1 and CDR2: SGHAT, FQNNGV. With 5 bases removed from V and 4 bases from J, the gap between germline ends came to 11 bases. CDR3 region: CASSRKGGTGELFF. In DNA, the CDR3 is TGTGCCAGCAGCCGGAAAGGGGGCACCGGGGAGCTGTTTTTT.

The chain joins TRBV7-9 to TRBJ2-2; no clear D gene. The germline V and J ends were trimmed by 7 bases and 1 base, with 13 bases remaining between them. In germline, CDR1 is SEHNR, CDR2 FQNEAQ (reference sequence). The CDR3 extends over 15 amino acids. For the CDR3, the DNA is TGTGCCAGCACCCCCGGCACGTTGAACACCGGGGAGCTGTTTTTT. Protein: CASTPGTLNTGELFF.

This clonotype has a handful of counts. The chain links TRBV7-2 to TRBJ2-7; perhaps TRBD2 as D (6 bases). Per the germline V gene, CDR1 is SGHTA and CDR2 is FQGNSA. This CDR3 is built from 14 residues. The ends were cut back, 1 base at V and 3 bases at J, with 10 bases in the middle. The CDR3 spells CASSLDRGIYEQYF. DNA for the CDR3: TGTGCCAGCAGCTTAGATCGCGGGATCTACGAGCAGTACTTC.

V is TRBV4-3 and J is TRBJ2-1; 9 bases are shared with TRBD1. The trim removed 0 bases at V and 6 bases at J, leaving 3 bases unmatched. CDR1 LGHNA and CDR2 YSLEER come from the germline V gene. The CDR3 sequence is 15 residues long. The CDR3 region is CASSQDRDRVNEQFF. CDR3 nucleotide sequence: TGCGCCAGCAGCCAAGACCGGGACAGGGTCAATGAGCAGTTCTTC.

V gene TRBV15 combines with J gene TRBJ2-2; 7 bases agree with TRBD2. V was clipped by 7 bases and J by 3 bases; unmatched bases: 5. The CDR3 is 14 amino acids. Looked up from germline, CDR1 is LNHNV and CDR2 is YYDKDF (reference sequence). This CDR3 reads CATKLAKYTGELFF. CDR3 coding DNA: TGTGCCACCAAACTAGCGAAATACACCGGGGAGCTGTTTTTT.

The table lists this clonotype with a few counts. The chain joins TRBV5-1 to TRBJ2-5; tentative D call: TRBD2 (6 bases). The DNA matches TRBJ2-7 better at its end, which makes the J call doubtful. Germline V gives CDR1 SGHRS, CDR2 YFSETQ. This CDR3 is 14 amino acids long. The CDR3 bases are TGCGCCAGCAGCGAACCGAGCGGGCCCTACGAGCAGTACTTC. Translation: CASSEPSGPYEQYF.

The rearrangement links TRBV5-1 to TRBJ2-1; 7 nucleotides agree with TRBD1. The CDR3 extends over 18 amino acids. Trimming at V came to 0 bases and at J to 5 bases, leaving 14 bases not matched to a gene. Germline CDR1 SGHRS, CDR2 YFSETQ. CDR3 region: CASSLGTDRAPINNEQFF. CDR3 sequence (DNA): TGCGCCAGCAGCTTGGGAACCGACAGGGCCCCAATTAACAATGAGCAGTTCTTC.

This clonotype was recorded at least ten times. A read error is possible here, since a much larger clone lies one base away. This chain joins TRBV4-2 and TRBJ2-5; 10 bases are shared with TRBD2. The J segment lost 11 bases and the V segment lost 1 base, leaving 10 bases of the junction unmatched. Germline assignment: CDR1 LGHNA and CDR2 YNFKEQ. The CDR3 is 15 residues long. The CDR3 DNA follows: TGTGCCAGCAGCCAAGGTCTAGCGGGGGCGGATGAGCAGTACTTC. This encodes CASSQGLAGADEQYF.

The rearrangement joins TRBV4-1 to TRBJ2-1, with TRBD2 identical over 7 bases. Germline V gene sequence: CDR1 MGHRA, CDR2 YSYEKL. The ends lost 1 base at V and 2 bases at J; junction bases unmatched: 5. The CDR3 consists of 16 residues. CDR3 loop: CASSQVTAGAYNEQFF. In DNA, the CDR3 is TGCGCCAGCAGCCAAGTTACCGCGGGGGCCTACAATGAGCAGTTCTTC.

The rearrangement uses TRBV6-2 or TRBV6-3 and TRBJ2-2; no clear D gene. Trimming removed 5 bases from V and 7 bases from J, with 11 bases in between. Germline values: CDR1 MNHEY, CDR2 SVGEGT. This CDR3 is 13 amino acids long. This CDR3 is CASSDLTHGELFF. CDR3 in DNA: TGTGCCAGCAGTGATTTGACCCACGGGGAGCTGTTTTTT.

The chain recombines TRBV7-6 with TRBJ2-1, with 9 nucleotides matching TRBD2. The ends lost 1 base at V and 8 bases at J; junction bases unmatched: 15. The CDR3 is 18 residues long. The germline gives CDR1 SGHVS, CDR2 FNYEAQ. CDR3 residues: CASSLGPGTSKRHDEQFF. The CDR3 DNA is TGTGCCAGCAGCTTAGGCCCCGGGACTAGCAAGAGGCACGATGAGCAGTTCTTC.

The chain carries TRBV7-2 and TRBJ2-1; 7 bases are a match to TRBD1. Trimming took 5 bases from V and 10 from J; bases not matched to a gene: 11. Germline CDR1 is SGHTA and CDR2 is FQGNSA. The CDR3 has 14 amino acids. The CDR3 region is CASSRQGETYEQFF. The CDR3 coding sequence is TGTGCCAGCAGCAGACAGGGCGAAACCTACGAGCAGTTCTTC.

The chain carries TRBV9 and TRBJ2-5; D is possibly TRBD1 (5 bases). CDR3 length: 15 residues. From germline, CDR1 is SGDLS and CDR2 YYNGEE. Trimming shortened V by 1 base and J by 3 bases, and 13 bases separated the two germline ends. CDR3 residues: CASSVTTGSEETQYF. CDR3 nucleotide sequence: TGTGCCAGCAGCGTAACCACAGGCTCGGAAGAGACCCAGTACTTC.

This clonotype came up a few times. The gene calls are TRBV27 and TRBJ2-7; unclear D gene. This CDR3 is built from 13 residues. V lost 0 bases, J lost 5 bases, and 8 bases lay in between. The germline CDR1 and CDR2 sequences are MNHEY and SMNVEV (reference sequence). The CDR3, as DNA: TGTGCCAGCAGTTTATCGGGGTTCGACGAGCAGTACTTC. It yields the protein CASSLSGFDEQYF.

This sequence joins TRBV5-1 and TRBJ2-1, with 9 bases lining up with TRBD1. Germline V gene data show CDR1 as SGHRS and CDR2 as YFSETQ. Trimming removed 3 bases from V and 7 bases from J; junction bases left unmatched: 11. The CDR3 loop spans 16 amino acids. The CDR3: CASSWVRTGAFNEQFF. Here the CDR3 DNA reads TGCGCCAGCAGCTGGGTTAGGACAGGGGCCTTTAATGAGCAGTTCTTC.

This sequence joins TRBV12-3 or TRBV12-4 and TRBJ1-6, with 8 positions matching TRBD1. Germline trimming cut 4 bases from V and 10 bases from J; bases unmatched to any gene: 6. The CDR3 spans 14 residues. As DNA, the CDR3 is TGTGCCAGCAGTTGGACAGGGTCTGGGTCACCCCTCCACTTT. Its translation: CASSWTGSGSPLHF.

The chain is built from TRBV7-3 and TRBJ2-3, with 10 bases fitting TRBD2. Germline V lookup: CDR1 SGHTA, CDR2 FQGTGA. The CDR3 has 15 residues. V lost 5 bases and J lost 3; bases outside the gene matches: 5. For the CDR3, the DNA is TGTGCCAGCAGCCCTAGCGGGAGTCGAACAGATACGCAGTATTTT. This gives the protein CASSPSGSRTDTQYF.

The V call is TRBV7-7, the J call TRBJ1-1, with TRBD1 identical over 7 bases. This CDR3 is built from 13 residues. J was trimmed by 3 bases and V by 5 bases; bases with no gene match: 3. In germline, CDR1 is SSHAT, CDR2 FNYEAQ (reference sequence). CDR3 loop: CASSRDRDTEAFF. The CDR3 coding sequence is TGTGCCAGCAGCCGGGACAGAGACACTGAAGCTTTCTTT.